The present TCR beta chain was sequenced within a study of tumor-infiltrating lymphocytes in oesophageal squamous cell carcinoma. TCRdb re-called the PCR reads through MiXCR, storing one row per CDR3 protein. The sample lists about 22,000 distinct CDR3 sequences, roughly 32% occurring once. This CDR3 is built from 15 residues. Germline V lookup: CDR1 SGHVS, CDR2 FNYEAQ. The rearrangement uses TRBV7-6 and TRBJ2-5; a possible D gene is TRBD2 (6 bases). The end of the DNA fits TRBJ2-1 better, so the J call may be wrong. The sequenced material came from esophageal tumor tissue. The sequence came from a female donor with esophageal squamous cell carcinoma. The DNA of the CDR3 is TGTGCCAGCAGCTACGGGGGTAGCTCCTACAATGAGCAGTTCTTC. Amino acid sequence: CASSYGGSSYNEQFF.